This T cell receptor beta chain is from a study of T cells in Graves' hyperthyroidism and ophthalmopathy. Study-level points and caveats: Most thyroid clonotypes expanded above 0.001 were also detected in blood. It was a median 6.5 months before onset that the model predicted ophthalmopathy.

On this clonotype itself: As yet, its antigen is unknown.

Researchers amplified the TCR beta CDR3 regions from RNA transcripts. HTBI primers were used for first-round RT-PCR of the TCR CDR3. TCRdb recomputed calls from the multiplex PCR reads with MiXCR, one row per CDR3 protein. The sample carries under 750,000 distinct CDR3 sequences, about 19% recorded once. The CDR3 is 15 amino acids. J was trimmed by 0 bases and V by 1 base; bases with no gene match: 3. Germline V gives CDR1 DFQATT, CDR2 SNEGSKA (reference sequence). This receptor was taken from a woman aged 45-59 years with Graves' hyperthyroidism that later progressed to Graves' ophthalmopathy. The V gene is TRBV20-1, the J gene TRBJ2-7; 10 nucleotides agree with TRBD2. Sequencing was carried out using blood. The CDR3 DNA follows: TGCAGTGCTAGAGGTGCTAGCGGGAGCTCCTACGAGCAGTACTTC. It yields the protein CSARGASGSSYEQYF.